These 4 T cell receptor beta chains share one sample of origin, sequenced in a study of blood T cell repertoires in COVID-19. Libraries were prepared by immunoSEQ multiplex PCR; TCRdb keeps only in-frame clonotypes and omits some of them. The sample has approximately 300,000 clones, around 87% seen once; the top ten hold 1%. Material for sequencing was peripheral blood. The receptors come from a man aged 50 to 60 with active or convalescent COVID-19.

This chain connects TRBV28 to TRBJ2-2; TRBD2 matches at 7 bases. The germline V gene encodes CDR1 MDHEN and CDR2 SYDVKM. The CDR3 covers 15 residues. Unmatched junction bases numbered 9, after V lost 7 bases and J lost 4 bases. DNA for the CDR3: TGTGCCAGCACTTTGGCCGGGGAGGGCACCGGGGAGCTGTTTTTT. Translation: CASTLAGEGTGELFF.

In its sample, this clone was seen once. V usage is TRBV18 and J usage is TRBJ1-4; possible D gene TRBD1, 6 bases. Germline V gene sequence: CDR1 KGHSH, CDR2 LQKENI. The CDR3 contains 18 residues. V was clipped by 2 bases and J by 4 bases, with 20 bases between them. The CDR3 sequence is CASSPRPPYREGNEKLFF. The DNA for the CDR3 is TGTGCCAGCTCACCAAGGCCCCCCTACAGGGAGGGTAATGAAAAACTGTTTTTT.

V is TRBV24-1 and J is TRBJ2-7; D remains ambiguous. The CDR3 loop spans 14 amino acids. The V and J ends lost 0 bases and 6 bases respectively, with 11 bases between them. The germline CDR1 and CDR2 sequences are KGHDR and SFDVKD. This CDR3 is CATSDLHPGSEQYF. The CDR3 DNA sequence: TGTGCCACCAGTGATTTGCACCCCGGGTCCGAGCAGTACTTC.

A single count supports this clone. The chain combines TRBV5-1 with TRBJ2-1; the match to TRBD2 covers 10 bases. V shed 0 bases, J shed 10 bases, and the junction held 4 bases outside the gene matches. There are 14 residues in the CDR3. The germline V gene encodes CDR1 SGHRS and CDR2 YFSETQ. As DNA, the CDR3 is TGCGCCAGCAGCTTGGCGCTAGCGGGAGACGAGCAGTTCTTC. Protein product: CASSLALAGDEQFF.